This TCR beta chain was recovered during a study of blood T cell repertoires in COVID-19. As for the study in general: PBMCs, B-cell-depleted T cells, or T cells were the source of the cDNA or gDNA that made up the material.

The table lists this clone with a count of one. Germline CDR1 KGHDR, CDR2 SFDVKD. V shed 5 bases and J shed 0 bases, with 7 bases lying between them. This CDR3 region has 13 residues. Original analysis: Amplification with reference gene primers provided the estimates of nucleated cell counts. Some clones are missing from TCRdb's copy, which holds only in-frame ones; the method was immunoSEQ multiplex PCR. V and J calls plus clone size are reproduced from that table; the DNA served to infer D and trimming. Here the sample spans 50,000 or so clones, more than 75% being singletons. The clonotype comes from a man aged 70-80 years with acute or convalescent COVID-19. The chain recombines TRBV24-1 with TRBJ2-7; D remains unclear. Sequencing input: peripheral blood. DNA of the CDR3: TGTGCCACCAGTGGGCGGTACTCCTACGAGCAGTACTTC. This encodes CATSGRYSYEQYF.